These 30 T cell receptor beta chains came from one sample sequenced in a study of blood T cells in healthy people across ages (dated by TCRdb to 2014 to 2015). Library preparation employed 5' RACE. Sequencer: Illumina HiSeq 2500. A second roughly 6 to 11 cycle PCR used a sample-barcoded 5' primer and a J-beta primer mix. TCRdb took the public reads, trimmed them with fastp at Q25, ran MiXCR for clone calling and kept in-frame beta chains. Records with the same CDR3 protein are collapsed into one entry carrying the most frequent genes and DNA. A total of about 1.6 million distinct CDR3 sequences appear in this sample, 30% to 35% of them only once. The top ten clones comprise roughly 12% of the sample. Sequencing input: blood. The receptors originated from a woman aged 30 to 39 in good health.

The V and J genes are TRBV3-1 and TRBJ1-5, with unresolved D. V dropped 4 bases and J dropped 5 bases, with 9 bases sitting between them. Per germline, CDR1 LGHDT and CDR2 YNNKEL (reference sequence). The CDR3 totals 13 residues. The CDR3 nucleotides read TGTGCCAGCAGCCCAGCCGTGGATCAGCCCCAGCATTTT. It encodes CASSPAVDQPQHF.

The chain has TRBV7-6 and TRBJ1-6; 9 bases match TRBD1. Trimming cost V 1 base and J 9 bases; bases outside gene matches: 4. CDR3 length: 15 residues. Germline CDR1 is SGHVS and CDR2 is FNYEAQ. Here the CDR3 DNA reads TGTGCCAGCAGCTTAGAGGGACAGGGTTCTTCACCCCTCCACTTT. Its protein is CASSLEGQGSSPLHF.

There are a few counts of this clonotype. This rearrangement joins TRBV12-3 or TRBV12-4 to TRBJ1-5; tentative D call: TRBD1 (5 bases). V was shortened by 6 bases and J by 4 bases, with 13 bases between the two germline ends. CDR3 length equals 14 residues. CDR3 in DNA: TGTGCCAGCAGGGGGCCCTATGGAAATCAGCCCCAGCATTTT. Translated: CASRGPYGNQPQHF.

The rearrangement uses TRBV5-1 and TRBJ2-3; D ambiguous. In germline, CDR1 is SGHRS, CDR2 YFSETQ. The V and J ends lost 1 base and 3 bases respectively, with 9 bases between them. The CDR3 loop spans 14 amino acids. The CDR3 here is CASSLYVGTDTQYF. As DNA, the CDR3 is TGCGCCAGCAGCTTGTATGTGGGGACAGATACGCAGTATTTT.

Details on this clonotype: Possible read error: a much larger clone is one base away. The chain employs TRBV4-1 and TRBJ2-2, with D perhaps TRBD1 or TRBD2 (6 bases each). Germline V gene data show CDR1 as MGHRA and CDR2 as YSYEKL. The CDR3 has 15 residues. The CDR3 DNA sequence: TGCGCCAGCAGCCAAGAGACACTCAGAGGAGGGGGGCTGTTTTTT. It specifies CASSQETLRGGGLFF.

This clonotype has a handful of counts. V usage is TRBV6-5 and J usage is TRBJ2-1; TRBD2 matches 7 bases. This CDR3 is built from 14 residues. The ends lost 7 bases at V and 6 bases at J; junction bases unmatched: 9. CDR1 is MNHEY and CDR2 is SVGAGI in the germline V gene. The CDR3 here is CASTRASGVNEQFF. DNA for the CDR3: TGTGCCAGCACTCGGGCTAGCGGAGTCAATGAGCAGTTCTTC.

Many counts were recorded for this clonotype. One junction end disagrees with the germline gene, perhaps due to a read error. V gene TRBV5-1 combines with J gene TRBJ2-7, with a tentative D call TRBD1 (5 bases). The CDR3 length is 13 residues. Germline-derived CDR1 and CDR2 are SGHRS and YFSETQ. CDR3 coding DNA: TGTGCCAGCAGTTCACCAGGGTCCTACGAGCAGTACTTC. Its translation: CASSSPGSYEQYF.

The V and J genes are TRBV11-2 and TRBJ2-1; D might be TRBD2 (5 bases). Germline V CDR1 and CDR2: SGHAT, FQNNGV. V dropped 0 bases and J dropped 5 bases, with 17 bases sitting between them. The CDR3 extends over 17 amino acids. CDR3 sequence (DNA): TGTGCCAGCAGCTTAGATTTGCTAGCCCACCCGAACAATGAGCAGTTCTTC. It yields the protein CASSLDLLAHPNNEQFF.

This clonotype showed up many times. A single base separates this from a much larger clone, so it may be a read error. V usage is TRBV15 and J usage is TRBJ2-1, with 11 positions matching TRBD2. Germline CDR1 LNHNV, CDR2 YYDKDF (reference sequence). Trimming removed 1 base from V and 7 bases from J; junction bases left unmatched: 9. The CDR3 loop spans 17 amino acids. The CDR3 nucleotides read TGTGCCACCAGCAGAGTAGGAAGGACTAGCGGGTGGAATGAGCAGTTCTTC. Translated, it gives CATSRVGRTSGWNEQFF.

The V and J genes are TRBV7-3 and TRBJ2-3, with D maybe TRBD1 (5 bases). V was cut by 1 base and J by 6 bases, with 8 bases left in between. CDR1 and CDR2 from the germline V gene are SGHTA and FQGTGA. The CDR3 has 13 residues. The CDR3 region is CASSLMGLDTQYF. CDR3 sequence (DNA): TGTGCCAGCAGCTTAATGGGGCTGGATACGCAGTATTTT. The full variable domain, rest sourced from reference TRBV7-3 and TRBJ2-3, is GAGVSQTPSNKVTEKGKYVELRCDPISGHTALYWYRQSLGQGPEFLIYFQGTGAADDSGLPNDRFFAVRPEGSVSTLKIQRTERGDSAVYLCASSLMGLDTQYFGPGTRLTVL.

V and J are TRBV5-5 and TRBJ2-4; 10 bases agree with TRBD1. TRBJ2-7 explains the end of the DNA better; the J call may be wrong. The CDR3 covers 16 residues. CDR1 and CDR2 from the germline V gene are SGHKS and YYEKEE (reference sequence). The CDR3 nucleotides read TGTGCCAGCAGCTACCATGGGACAGGGGAGGGCTACGAGCAGTACTTC. It encodes CASSYHGTGEGYEQYF.

This clonotype was seen more than once but under ten times. V is TRBV10-3 and J is TRBJ1-2; TRBD1 is a possible D gene (6 bases). The germline V gene encodes CDR1 ENHRY and CDR2 SYGVKD. Trimming removed 6 bases from V and 4 bases from J, with 15 bases in between. CDR3 length: 14 amino acids. CDR3 sequence (DNA): TGTGCCATCAGCGGACAGTCCTTCTTCTATGGCTACACCTTC. It yields the protein CAISGQSFFYGYTF.

In the case of this clonotype: One end of the junction fails to match germline, which may point to a read error. The chain couples TRBV15 to TRBJ1-2; D uncertain. This CDR3 region has 14 residues. Germline V CDR1 and CDR2: LNHNV, YYDKDF (reference sequence). The CDR3 spells CATSRVGVTYGCTF. The DNA for the CDR3 is TGTGCCACCAGCAGAGTTGGGGTTACGTATGGCTGCACCTTC.

The rearrangement links TRBV25-1 to TRBJ2-7; a weak D match, TRBD2 (7 bases). V lost 1 base to trimming and J lost 5 bases, with 15 bases between them. The CDR3 runs to 15 residues. Per the germline V gene, CDR1 is MGHDK and CDR2 is SYGVNS. The CDR3 DNA sequence: TGTGCCAGCAGTGAATTCGGGGGGCGTAGTAACGAGCAGTACTTC. Protein product: CASSEFGGRSNEQYF.

J is TRBJ2-3 and V is TRBV29-1; TRBD2 matches at 11 bases. J was trimmed by 0 bases and V by 4 bases; bases with no gene match: 3. The CDR3 spans 15 residues. CDR1 is SQVTM and CDR2 is ANQGSEA in the germline V gene. The CDR3 is CSVAASGGSTDTQYF. CDR3 in DNA: TGCAGCGTTGCCGCTAGCGGGGGGAGCACAGATACGCAGTATTTT.

V is TRBV5-1 and J is TRBJ1-2, with TRBD1 identical over 7 bases. Trimming removed 1 base from V and 0 bases from J; junction bases left unmatched: 6. Germline CDR1 reads SGHRS; CDR2 reads YFSETQ. The CDR3 consists of 16 residues. CDR3 in amino acids: CASSLSSGGANYGYTF. The CDR3 nucleotides read TGCGCCAGCAGCTTGAGTTCAGGGGGTGCTAACTATGGCTACACCTTC.

This clonotype showed up just a few times. The V call is TRBV7-9, the J call TRBJ2-7, with 7 bases lining up with TRBD2. The germline gives CDR1 SEHNR, CDR2 FQNEAQ (reference sequence). This CDR3 spans 19 amino acids. The V and J ends lost 5 bases and 4 bases, in that order; junction bases with no gene match: 23. This CDR3 is CASSVRGRGEGRETYEQYF. DNA of the CDR3: TGTGCCAGCAGCGTACGAGGAAGGGGAGAAGGGCGGGAGACGTACGAGCAGTACTTC.

This clonotype occurred once. The V call is TRBV14, the J call TRBJ2-1; 7 positions agree with TRBD2. This CDR3 has 18 amino acids. V lost 4 bases, J lost 4 bases, and 16 bases stayed unmatched. From germline, CDR1 is SGHDN and CDR2 FVKESK. CDR3 coding DNA: TGTGCCAGCAGCCTTTCGGGGAGGGCCGTCTTAGGGTACAATGAGCAGTTCTTC. Protein sequence: CASSLSGRAVLGYNEQFF.

In this sample, this clonotype turned up many times. V usage is TRBV20-1 and J usage is TRBJ2-5, with unresolved D. The germline V and J ends were trimmed by 3 bases and 2 bases, with 7 bases remaining between them. The CDR3 consists of 12 residues. Germline CDR1 DFQATT, CDR2 SNEGSKA (reference sequence). The CDR3 DNA sequence: TGCAGTGCTAGTCCAGATCAAGAGACCCAGTACTTC. Protein: CSASPDQETQYF.

The chain combines TRBV28 with TRBJ2-6; no firm D call. Germline V gives CDR1 MDHEN, CDR2 SYDVKM. The V and J ends lost 6 bases and 0 bases respectively, with 9 bases between them. There are 15 residues in the CDR3. The CDR3 DNA reads TGTGCCAGCAGACATCCAAGCTCTGGGGCCAACGTCCTGACTTTC. The encoded protein is CASRHPSSGANVLTF.

In its sample, this clonotype was seen a few times. The chain has TRBV5-1 and TRBJ2-7; D is possibly TRBD1 (6 bases). This CDR3 is 14 amino acids long. With 1 base removed from V and 0 bases from J, the gap between germline ends came to 8 bases. Per the germline V gene, CDR1 is SGHRS and CDR2 is YFSETQ. This CDR3 reads CASSLTGLSYEQYF. The DNA of the CDR3 is TGCGCCAGCAGCTTGACAGGGCTCTCCTACGAGCAGTACTTC.

In DNA form, the CDR3 reads TGCGCCAGCAGCCAAACGACTAGCGGGGACTCCTACAATGAGCAGTTCTTC. Its translation is CASSQTTSGDSYNEQFF. The chain is built from TRBV4-1 and TRBJ2-1; TRBD2 agrees at 11 bases. From germline, CDR1 is MGHRA and CDR2 YSYEKL. The CDR3 covers 17 residues. J was trimmed by 0 bases and V by 2 bases; bases with no gene match: 3.

This chain connects TRBV7-6 to TRBJ2-4, with 10 bases fitting TRBD2. This CDR3 is 16 amino acids long. Germline V CDR1 and CDR2: SGHVS, FNYEAQ. Trimming at V came to 4 bases and at J to 4 bases, leaving 7 bases not matched to a gene. This CDR3 is CASSSQAGGPKNIQYF. The CDR3 bases are TGTGCCAGCAGCTCCCAAGCGGGAGGGCCTAAAAACATTCAGTACTTC. Full variable domain (rest looked up from reference TRBV7-6 and TRBJ2-4): GAGVSQSPRYKVTKRGQDVALRCDPISGHVSLYWYRQALGQGPEFLTYFNYEAQQDKSGLPNDRFSAERPEGSISTLTIQRTEQRDSAMYRCASSSQAGGPKNIQYFGAGTRLSVL.

This chain joins TRBV27 and TRBJ1-1; no clear D. V was pared by 5 bases and J by 11 bases, with 18 bases between. Germline V gene lookup returns CDR1 MNHEY and CDR2 SMNVEV (reference sequence). The CDR3 is 13 residues long. The CDR3 sequence: CASSPPAGPKAFF. CDR3 coding DNA: TGTGCCAGCAGTCCACCGGCAGGCCCAAAGGCTTTCTTT.

Here the CDR3 reads CASCLGVIFPETQYF. The CDR3 DNA sequence: TGTGCCAGCTGCCTGGGGGTGATCTTCCCAGAGACCCAGTACTTC. The chain carries TRBV5-5 and TRBJ2-7; D possibly matches TRBD1 or TRBD2 (5 bases each). Judging by the DNA end, TRBJ2-5 fits better; the J call may be wrong. CDR3 size: 15 residues. Germline V lookup: CDR1 SGHKS, CDR2 YYEKEE (reference sequence).

This clonotype was recorded at least ten times. A single base separates this from a much larger clone, so it may be a read error. The chain couples TRBV12-3 or TRBV12-4 to TRBJ2-6; perhaps TRBD1 as D (5 bases). The CDR3 is 13 amino acids. CDR3 sequence reads: CASGDSGANVRTF. The CDR3 region has the DNA TGTGCCAGCGGTGACTCTGGGGCCAACGTCCGGACTTTC.

This chain uses TRBV13 with TRBJ1-1, with D perhaps matching TRBD1 (6 bases). Trimming took off 3 bases at V and 5 bases at J, with 13 bases between the two ends. Germline CDR1 is PRHDT and CDR2 is FYEKMQ (reference sequence). The CDR3 runs 14 residues. The CDR3 region has the DNA TGTGCCAGCAGCTTGGGAAGGGGGGCTACTGAAGCTTTCTTT. Translated, it gives CASSLGRGATEAFF.

V is TRBV5-1 and J is TRBJ2-2; 10 bases are shared with TRBD2. The CDR3 runs to 16 residues. The J segment lost 3 bases and the V segment lost 1 base, leaving 3 bases of the junction unmatched. Germline V gene sequence: CDR1 SGHRS, CDR2 YFSETQ. The CDR3 loop reads CASSLSGGAYTGELFF. The CDR3 region has the DNA TGCGCCAGCAGCTTGAGCGGGGGGGCGTACACCGGGGAGCTGTTTTTT.

V and J are TRBV5-5 and TRBJ2-3, with D maybe TRBD2 (6 bases). The CDR3 spans 17 residues. Germline assignment: CDR1 SGHKS and CDR2 YYEKEE (reference sequence). Trimming took 0 bases from V and 0 from J, leaving 14 bases between them. CDR3 in DNA: TGTGCCAGCAGCTTGGAGGGAGGACCGTATAGCACAGATACGCAGTATTTT. It codes for CASSLEGGPYSTDTQYF.

This clonotype was counted ten times or more. The J gene is TRBJ2-5, the V gene TRBV20-1; D is unclear. Germline assignment: CDR1 DFQATT and CDR2 SNEGSKA (reference sequence). The CDR3 is 10 residues long. V was trimmed by 5 bases and J by 5 bases, leaving 6 bases between them. The CDR3 nucleotides are TGCAGTGCTTATTCGGAGACCCAGTACTTC. Translated: CSAYSETQYF.